The clone carrying this TCR beta chain was picked up a small number of times. Germline-derived CDR1 and CDR2 are SQVTM and ANQGSEA. Trimming pared 7 bases from V and 2 bases from J, leaving 19 bases between. The CDR3 is 15 amino acids. This specimen belongs to a study of CD8 T cells in ankylosing spondylitis. Libraries for TCR beta were made by quantitative 5'-RACE with molecular barcodes. TCRdb reprocessed the 5' RACE reads with MiXCR, giving one entry per CDR3 protein. The table lists roughly 230,000 distinct CDR3 sequences, over 15% of them singletons. The gene calls are TRBV29-1 and TRBJ2-3; D may be TRBD1 or TRBD2 (5 bases each). This TCR derives from a male donor with ankylosing spondylitis or in good health (not recorded which). Material for sequencing was blood, either unsorted or a sorted T cell fraction (not recorded which). CDR3 bases: TGCAGCGCCGGGACGCTAGATGCCTCCACAGATACGCAGTATTTT. Translation gives CSAGTLDASTDTQYF.